This T cell receptor beta chain originates from a study of T cell clonotyping in hematopoietic cell transplantation. Of note for this clone: Its matching antigen is unknown.

Only in-frame clones appear in the TCRdb table, and some are missing; sequencing was by immunoSEQ multiplex PCR. The top ten hold roughly 4% of the sample, which has about 5,400 clones, approximately 85% seen once. Germline loops: CDR1 SNHLY, CDR2 FYNNEI. Trimming pared 3 bases from V and 8 bases from J, leaving 16 bases between. The CDR3 runs to 14 residues. Described time point: recipient sample about 28 days before transplant, after cytoreduction. General observations from the study: At the given depth, recipient repertoires were over 95% de novo clonotypes. Pathologically expanded recipient clonotypes increased progressively from day 30 to day 180 as diversity fell. Cells were unsorted, so CD4 and CD8 contributions were not separated.

The V and J genes are TRBV2 and TRBJ1-2; the D gene is possibly TRBD1 (6 bases). This clonotype was sampled from a man aged 55-75 years with acute myeloid leukemia. Some clones in this sample may be carry-over from other donors' samples. This material consisted of peripheral blood mononuclear cells, taken before stem cell transplant. For the CDR3, the DNA is TGTGCCAGCAGTGAGACTAGTGGGGGCGCGGGCTACACCTTC. It codes for CASSETSGGAGYTF.